A selection of T cell receptor beta chains follows, all from one sample in a study of identical twins. TCRdb reprocessed the 5' RACE reads via MiXCR and lists one record per CDR3 protein. The table has around 470,000 distinct CDR3 sequences, around 14% seen once; the top ten hold about 0.52%. The same data also went into a second study, on yellow fever vaccine responses in identical twins.

Specimen: CD4+ T cells sorted from blood. Receptors originate from a woman in her late teens or twenties in good health. Each CDR3 is given with its conserved first and last residue. D genes are given only for firm matches. A clone size is listed for some rows: how often the clone was seen (once, few, many), or a class if it is expanded.

CDR3aa: CASSPTRVPTGELFF
CDR3nt: TGCGCCAGCAGTCCGACTAGGGTCCCCACCGGGGAGCTGTTTTTT
v_gene: TRBV10-1
abundance: many
j_gene: TRBJ2-2
d_gene: -

CDR3aa: CSARTNRDRVYEQYF
CDR3nt: TGCAGTGCTAGGACCAATCGGGACAGGGTCTACGAGCAGTACTTC
v_gene: TRBV20-1
abundance: -
j_gene: TRBJ2-7
d_gene: TRBD1

CDR3aa: CATSRDAGSPYEQYF
CDR3nt: TGTGCCACCAGCAGAGATGCTGGGTCACCCTACGAGCAGTACTTC
v_gene: TRBV15
abundance: few
j_gene: TRBJ2-7
d_gene: -

CDR3aa: CSADLTGVTGELFF
CDR3nt: TGCAGTGCAGATTTGACAGGGGTCACCGGGGAGCTGTTTTTT
v_gene: TRBV20-1
abundance: few
j_gene: TRBJ2-2
d_gene: TRBD1

CDR3aa: CASRVTGVGYGYTF
CDR3nt: TGTGCCAGCAGGGTGACAGGGGTCGGCTATGGCTACACCTTC
v_gene: TRBV2
abundance: -
j_gene: TRBJ1-2
d_gene: TRBD1

CDR3aa: CASSSGQGSFTDTQYF
CDR3nt: TGCGCCAGCAGCTCCGGGCAGGGAAGTTTTACAGATACGCAGTATTTT
v_gene: TRBV5-1
abundance: -
j_gene: TRBJ2-3
d_gene: -

CDR3aa: CASSRRGSQPQHF
CDR3nt: TGTGCCAGCAGCAGGAGAGGGAGTCAGCCCCAGCATTTT
v_gene: TRBV12-3/TRBV12-4
abundance: many
j_gene: TRBJ1-5
d_gene: -

CDR3aa: CASRPGLAGYNEQFF
CDR3nt: TGTGCCAGCAGGCCGGGACTAGCTGGGTACAATGAGCAGTTCTTC
v_gene: TRBV12-3/TRBV12-4
abundance: few
j_gene: TRBJ2-1
d_gene: TRBD2

CDR3aa: CASRMYTGYGEQYF
CDR3nt: TGTGCCAGCAGGATGTACACAGGATATGGCGAGCAGTACTTC
v_gene: TRBV12-3/TRBV12-4
abundance: few
j_gene: TRBJ2-7
d_gene: -

CDR3aa: CASSLGTSGGANSDTQYF
CDR3nt: TGCGCCAGCAGCCTCGGGACTAGCGGGGGGGCCAATTCAGATACGCAGTATTTT
v_gene: TRBV4-1
abundance: -
j_gene: TRBJ2-3
d_gene: TRBD2

CDR3aa: CASSLVGGGTDTQYF
CDR3nt: TGTGCCAGCAGCTTAGTTGGGGGGGGCACAGATACGCAGTATTTT
v_gene: TRBV7-6
abundance: many
j_gene: TRBJ2-3
d_gene: TRBD2

CDR3aa: CASSSLGLTIYEQYF
CDR3nt: TGTGCCAGCAGTTCATTAGGGCTAACCATCTACGAGCAGTACTTC
v_gene: TRBV12-3/TRBV12-4
abundance: few
j_gene: TRBJ2-7
d_gene: -

CDR3aa: CASSRPRLAGETILYEQYF
CDR3nt: TGTGCCAGCAGTCGCCCCAGACTAGCGGGAGAGACCATCCTCTACGAGCAGTACTTC
v_gene: TRBV6-1
abundance: -
j_gene: TRBJ2-7
d_gene: TRBD2

CDR3aa: CASSGTLEYNEQFF
CDR3nt: TGCGCCAGCAGCGGAACCTTGGAGTACAATGAGCAGTTCTTC
v_gene: TRBV5-1
abundance: -
j_gene: TRBJ2-1
d_gene: -

CDR3aa: CASSLRTGDEKLFF
CDR3nt: TGTGCCAGCAGTTTACGGACAGGGGATGAAAAACTGTTTTTT
v_gene: TRBV12-3/TRBV12-4
abundance: many
j_gene: TRBJ1-4
d_gene: TRBD1

CDR3aa: CSARRQGLNYGYTF
CDR3nt: TGCAGTGCTAGGCGGCAGGGGCTTAACTATGGCTACACCTTC
v_gene: TRBV20-1
abundance: few
j_gene: TRBJ1-2
d_gene: -

CDR3aa: CASSETGGSYGYTF
CDR3nt: TGTGCCAGCTCAGAGACAGGGGGGAGCTATGGCTACACCTTC
v_gene: TRBV18
abundance: -
j_gene: TRBJ1-2
d_gene: TRBD1

CDR3aa: CASSQDGSGTGELFF
CDR3nt: TGCGCCAGCAGCCAAGATGGGAGTGGAACCGGGGAGCTGTTTTTT
v_gene: TRBV4-3
abundance: few
j_gene: TRBJ2-2
d_gene: -

CDR3aa: CSARRGSPLHF
CDR3nt: TGCAGTGCTAGACGGGGTTCACCCCTCCACTTT
v_gene: TRBV20-1
abundance: -
j_gene: TRBJ1-6
d_gene: -

CDR3aa: CASSFWDRHYEQYF
CDR3nt: TGTGCCAGCAGTTTTTGGGACAGGCACTACGAGCAGTACTTC
v_gene: TRBV27
abundance: many
j_gene: TRBJ2-7
d_gene: TRBD1

CDR3aa: CASSQGADNQPQHF
CDR3nt: TGTGCCAGCAGCCAAGGGGCAGACAATCAGCCCCAGCATTTT
v_gene: TRBV9
abundance: few
j_gene: TRBJ1-5
d_gene: -

CDR3aa: CASRDTGYEQYF
CDR3nt: TGTGCCAGCAGGGATACAGGGTACGAGCAGTACTTC
v_gene: TRBV12-3/TRBV12-4
abundance: many
j_gene: TRBJ2-7
d_gene: -

CDR3aa: CASSQVENEQYF
CDR3nt: TGTGCCAGCAGCCAAGTCGAGAACGAGCAGTACTTC
v_gene: TRBV3-1
abundance: -
j_gene: TRBJ2-7
d_gene: -

CDR3aa: CSAVRGGKNTEAFF
CDR3nt: TGCAGTGCCGTGAGGGGGGGGAAGAACACTGAAGCTTTCTTT
v_gene: TRBV20-1
abundance: few
j_gene: TRBJ1-1
d_gene: -

CDR3aa: CAISESRQGAETQYF
CDR3nt: TGTGCCATCAGTGAGTCGCGGCAGGGGGCAGAGACCCAGTACTTC
v_gene: TRBV10-3
abundance: few
j_gene: TRBJ2-5
d_gene: TRBD1

CDR3aa: CATARSPGGSDTGELFF
CDR3nt: TGTGCCACCGCCAGGTCGCCGGGGGGAAGTGACACCGGGGAGCTGTTTTTT
v_gene: TRBV10-3
abundance: -
j_gene: TRBJ2-2
d_gene: TRBD2

CDR3aa: CASSITGQESYEQYF
CDR3nt: TGTGCCAGTAGTATTACGGGACAGGAGTCCTACGAGCAGTACTTC
v_gene: TRBV19
abundance: few
j_gene: TRBJ2-7
d_gene: TRBD1

CDR3aa: CASSPDGNQPQHF
CDR3nt: TGCGCCAGCAGCCCCGACGGTAATCAGCCCCAGCATTTT
v_gene: TRBV5-1
abundance: many
j_gene: TRBJ1-5
d_gene: -

CDR3aa: CATSDPGQGLHQPQHF
CDR3nt: TGTGCCACCAGTGACCCCGGACAGGGGCTCCATCAGCCCCAGCATTTT
v_gene: TRBV24-1
abundance: -
j_gene: TRBJ1-5
d_gene: TRBD1

CDR3aa: CASSLSAPQYF
CDR3nt: TGTGCCAGCAGTTTATCAGCACCGCAGTACTTC
v_gene: TRBV12-3/TRBV12-4
abundance: few
j_gene: TRBJ2-7
d_gene: -

CDR3aa: CATTMGSQETQYF
CDR3nt: TGTGCCACCACAATGGGCAGTCAAGAGACCCAGTACTTC
v_gene: TRBV18
abundance: -
j_gene: TRBJ2-5
d_gene: -

CDR3aa: CASSTQLGQFF
CDR3nt: TGTGCCAGCAGCACCCAGCTGGGGCAGTTCTTC
v_gene: TRBV7-2
abundance: -
j_gene: TRBJ2-1
d_gene: -

CDR3aa: CASSQDMRAQYF
CDR3nt: TGTGCCAGCAGCCAAGATATGAGGGCCCAGTACTTC
v_gene: TRBV3-1
abundance: -
j_gene: TRBJ2-5
d_gene: -

CDR3aa: CASSQDRTGGYNEQFF
CDR3nt: TGTGCCAGCAGCCAAGACCGGACAGGGGGCTACAATGAGCAGTTCTTC
v_gene: TRBV3-1
abundance: -
j_gene: TRBJ2-1
d_gene: TRBD1

CDR3aa: CASSPRQGTSSPLHF
CDR3nt: TGTGCCAGCAGTCCCAGACAGGGGACGAGTTCACCCCTCCACTTT
v_gene: TRBV27
abundance: few
j_gene: TRBJ1-6
d_gene: TRBD1

CDR3aa: CATTSGRGSIVETQYF
CDR3nt: TGTGCCACCACCAGTGGCCGGGGGTCCATTGTTGAGACCCAGTACTTC
v_gene: TRBV15
abundance: few
j_gene: TRBJ2-5
d_gene: -

CDR3aa: CAAGTGTGELFF
CDR3nt: TGTGCCGCCGGGACAGGGACCGGGGAGCTGTTTTTT
v_gene: TRBV24-1
abundance: few
j_gene: TRBJ2-2
d_gene: TRBD1

CDR3aa: CATTGLAGGYEQYF
CDR3nt: TGTGCCACCACGGGACTAGCGGGGGGGTACGAGCAGTACTTC
v_gene: TRBV15
abundance: few
j_gene: TRBJ2-7
d_gene: TRBD2

CDR3aa: CASSRSTGDNEQFF
CDR3nt: TGTGCCAGCAGCCGATCGACAGGGGACAATGAGCAGTTCTTC
v_gene: TRBV11-2
abundance: -
j_gene: TRBJ2-1
d_gene: TRBD1

CDR3aa: CASSQDPGGREKLFF
CDR3nt: TGTGCCAGCAGCCAAGATCCGGGCGGGCGCGAAAAACTGTTTTTT
v_gene: TRBV3-1
abundance: few
j_gene: TRBJ1-4
d_gene: -

CDR3aa: CASSRGPSGSFGEQFF
CDR3nt: TGCGCCAGCAGCCGGGGCCCTAGCGGGAGTTTTGGTGAGCAGTTCTTC
v_gene: TRBV4-3
abundance: few
j_gene: TRBJ2-1
d_gene: TRBD2

CDR3aa: CASSPRTSGTYNEQFF
CDR3nt: TGTGCCAGCAGTCCCCGGACTAGCGGGACCTACAATGAGCAGTTCTTC
v_gene: TRBV6-1
abundance: many
j_gene: TRBJ2-1
d_gene: TRBD2

CDR3aa: CASSQAQTSTDTQYF
CDR3nt: TGTGCCAGCAGCCAAGCCCAAACTAGCACAGATACGCAGTATTTT
v_gene: TRBV3-1
abundance: many
j_gene: TRBJ2-3
d_gene: -

CDR3aa: CASSSAGEAFF
CDR3nt: TGCGCCAGCAGCTCGGCAGGGGAAGCTTTCTTT
v_gene: TRBV5-1
abundance: -
j_gene: TRBJ1-1
d_gene: -

CDR3aa: CASSLESITGELFF
CDR3nt: TGTGCCAGCAGCTTAGAATCGATCACCGGGGAGCTGTTTTTT
v_gene: TRBV7-9
abundance: many
j_gene: TRBJ2-2
d_gene: -

CDR3aa: CASSRPQRRLTYEQYF
CDR3nt: TGTGCCAGCAGTCGACCCCAACGGAGACTTACCTACGAGCAGTACTTC
v_gene: TRBV6-2/TRBV6-3
abundance: -
j_gene: TRBJ2-7
d_gene: -

CDR3aa: CASSLTGGAWNEQFF
CDR3nt: TGTGCCAGCAGCTTAACCGGGGGGGCCTGGAATGAGCAGTTCTTC
v_gene: TRBV7-9
abundance: few
j_gene: TRBJ2-1
d_gene: TRBD2

CDR3aa: CSARSPGRSGNTIYF
CDR3nt: TGCAGTGCTAGATCCCCCGGGAGGAGTGGAAACACCATATATTTT
v_gene: TRBV20-1
abundance: few
j_gene: TRBJ1-3
d_gene: -

CDR3aa: CASSYGQNSNQPQHF
CDR3nt: TGTGCCAGCAGTTACGGGCAAAATAGCAATCAGCCCCAGCATTTT
v_gene: TRBV6-5
abundance: many
j_gene: TRBJ1-5
d_gene: -

CDR3aa: CASSLGQGASEAFF
CDR3nt: TGCGCCAGCAGCTTGGGGCAGGGGGCCTCTGAAGCTTTCTTT
v_gene: TRBV5-1
abundance: few
j_gene: TRBJ1-1
d_gene: TRBD1